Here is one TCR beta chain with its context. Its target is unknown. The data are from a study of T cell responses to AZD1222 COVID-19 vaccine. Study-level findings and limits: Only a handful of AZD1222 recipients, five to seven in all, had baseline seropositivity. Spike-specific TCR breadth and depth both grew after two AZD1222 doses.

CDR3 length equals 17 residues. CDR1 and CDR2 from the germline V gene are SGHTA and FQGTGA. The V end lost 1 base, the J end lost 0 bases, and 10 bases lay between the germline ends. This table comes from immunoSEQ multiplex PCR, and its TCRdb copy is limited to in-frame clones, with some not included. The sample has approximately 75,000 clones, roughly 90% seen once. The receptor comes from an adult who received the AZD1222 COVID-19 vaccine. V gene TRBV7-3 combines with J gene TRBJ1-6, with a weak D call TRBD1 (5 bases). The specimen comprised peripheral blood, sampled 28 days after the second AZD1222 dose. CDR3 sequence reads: CASSLNGGSSYNSPLHF. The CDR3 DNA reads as TGTGCCAGCAGCTTAAACGGGGGGAGCTCCTATAATTCACCCCTCCACTTT.